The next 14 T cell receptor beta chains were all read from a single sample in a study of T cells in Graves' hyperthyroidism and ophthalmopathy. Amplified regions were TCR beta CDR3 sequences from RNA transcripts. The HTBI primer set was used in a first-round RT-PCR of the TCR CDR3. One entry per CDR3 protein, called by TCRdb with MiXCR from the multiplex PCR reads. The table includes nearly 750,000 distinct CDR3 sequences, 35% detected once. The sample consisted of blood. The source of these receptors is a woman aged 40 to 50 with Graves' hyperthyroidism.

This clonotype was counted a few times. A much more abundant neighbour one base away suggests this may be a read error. CDR3 amino acids: CSAAGAGQPQHF. DNA for the CDR3: TGCAGTGCAGCCGGGGCAGGACAGCCCCAGCATTTT. This chain connects TRBV20-1 to TRBJ1-5, with a possible D match to TRBD1 (5 bases). Germline V gene sequence: CDR1 DFQATT, CDR2 SNEGSKA (reference sequence). V shed 6 bases and J shed 7 bases, with 13 bases lying between them. The CDR3 spans 12 residues.

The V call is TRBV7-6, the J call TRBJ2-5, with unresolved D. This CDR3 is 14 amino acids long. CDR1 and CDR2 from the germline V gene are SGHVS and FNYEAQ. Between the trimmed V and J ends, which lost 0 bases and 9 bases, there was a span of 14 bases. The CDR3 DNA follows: TGTGCCAGCAGCTTAGCTATCCGCGAGCAGGCCCAGTACTTC. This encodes CASSLAIREQAQYF.

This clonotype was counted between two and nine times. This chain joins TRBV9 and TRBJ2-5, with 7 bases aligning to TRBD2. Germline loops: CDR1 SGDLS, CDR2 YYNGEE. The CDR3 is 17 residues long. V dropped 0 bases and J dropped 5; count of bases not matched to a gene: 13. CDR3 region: CASSVGGRIAGAETQYF. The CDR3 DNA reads TGTGCCAGCAGCGTAGGTGGGAGAATAGCGGGTGCGGAGACCCAGTACTTC.

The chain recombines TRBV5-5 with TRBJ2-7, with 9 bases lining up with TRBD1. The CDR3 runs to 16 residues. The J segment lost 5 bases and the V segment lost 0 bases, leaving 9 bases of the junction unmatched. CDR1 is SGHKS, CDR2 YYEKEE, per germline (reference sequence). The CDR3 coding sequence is TGTGCCAGCAGCTTGGCTGGTAGGGACAGGGTCCACGAGCAGTACTTC. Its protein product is CASSLAGRDRVHEQYF.

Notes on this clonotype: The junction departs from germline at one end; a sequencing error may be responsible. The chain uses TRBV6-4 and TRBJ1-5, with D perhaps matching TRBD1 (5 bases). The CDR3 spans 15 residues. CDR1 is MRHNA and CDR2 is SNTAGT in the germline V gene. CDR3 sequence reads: CASSWGTPSHQPQHF. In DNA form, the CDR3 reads TGTGCCAGCAGTTGGGGGACCCCTAGCCATCAGCCCCAGCATTTT.

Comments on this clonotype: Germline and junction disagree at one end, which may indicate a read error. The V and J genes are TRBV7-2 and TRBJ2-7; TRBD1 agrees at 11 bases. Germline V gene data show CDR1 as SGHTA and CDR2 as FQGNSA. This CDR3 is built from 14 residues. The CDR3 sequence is CASQTGTGGHEQYF. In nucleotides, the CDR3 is TGCGCCAGCCAGACCGGGACAGGGGGACACGAGCAGTACTTC.

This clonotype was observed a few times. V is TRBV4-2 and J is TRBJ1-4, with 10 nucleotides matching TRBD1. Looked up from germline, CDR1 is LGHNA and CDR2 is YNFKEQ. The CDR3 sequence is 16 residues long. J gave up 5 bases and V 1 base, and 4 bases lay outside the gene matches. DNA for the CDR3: TGTGCCAGCAGCCAAGTGGAGGGACAGGGGAATGAAAAACTGTTTTTT. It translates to CASSQVEGQGNEKLFF.

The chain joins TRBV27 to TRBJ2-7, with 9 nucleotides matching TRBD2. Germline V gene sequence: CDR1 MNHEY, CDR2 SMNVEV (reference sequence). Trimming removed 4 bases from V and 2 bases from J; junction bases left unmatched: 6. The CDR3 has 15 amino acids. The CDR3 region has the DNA TGTGCCAGCAGTTACTCTAGCGGGGATACCTACGAGCAGTACTTC. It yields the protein CASSYSSGDTYEQYF.

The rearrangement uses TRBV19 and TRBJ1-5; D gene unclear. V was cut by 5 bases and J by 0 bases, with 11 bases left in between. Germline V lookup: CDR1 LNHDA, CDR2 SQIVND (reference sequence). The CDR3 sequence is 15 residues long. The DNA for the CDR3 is TGTGCCAGTAGTCCACTTGCCCTTAGCAATCAGCCCCAGCATTTT. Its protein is CASSPLALSNQPQHF.

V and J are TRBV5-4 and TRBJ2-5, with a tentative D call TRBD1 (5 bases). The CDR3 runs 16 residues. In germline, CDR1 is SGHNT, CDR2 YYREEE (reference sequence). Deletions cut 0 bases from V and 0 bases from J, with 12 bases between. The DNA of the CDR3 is TGTGCCAGCAGCTTGGCCAAGGGGAACTACCAAGAGACCCAGTACTTC. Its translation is CASSLAKGNYQETQYF.

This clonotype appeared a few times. The CDR3 spells CASSLARVSAGELFF. The CDR3 DNA sequence: TGTGCCAGCAGTTTAGCGAGGGTATCGGCCGGGGAGCTGTTTTTT. The rearrangement uses TRBV12-3 or TRBV12-4 and TRBJ2-2; D might be TRBD2 (5 bases). Trimming took off 0 bases at V and 6 bases at J, with 11 bases between the two ends. The CDR3 consists of 15 residues.

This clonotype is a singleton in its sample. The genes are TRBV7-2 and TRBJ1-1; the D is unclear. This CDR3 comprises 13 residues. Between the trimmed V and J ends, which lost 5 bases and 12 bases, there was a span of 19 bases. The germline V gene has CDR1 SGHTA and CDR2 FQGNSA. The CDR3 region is CASSMDQEARSFF. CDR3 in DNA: TGTGCCAGCAGCATGGACCAGGAGGCGCGATCTTTCTTT.

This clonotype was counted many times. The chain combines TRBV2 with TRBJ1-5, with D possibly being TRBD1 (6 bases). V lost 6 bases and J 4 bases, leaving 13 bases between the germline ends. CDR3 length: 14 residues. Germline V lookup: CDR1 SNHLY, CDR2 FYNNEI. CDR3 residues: CASRGTKDNQPQHF. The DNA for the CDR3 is TGTGCCAGCAGGGGGACAAAAGATAATCAGCCCCAGCATTTT.

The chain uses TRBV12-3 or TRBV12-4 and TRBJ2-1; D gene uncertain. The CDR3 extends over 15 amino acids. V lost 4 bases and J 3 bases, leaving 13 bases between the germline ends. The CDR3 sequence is CASSYKGPLYNEQFF. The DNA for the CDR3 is TGTGCCAGCAGTTACAAGGGTCCCCTCTACAATGAGCAGTTCTTC.